This T cell receptor beta chain appears in the sequencing data of a study of blood T cell repertoires in COVID-19. Recruits, aged roughly 18 to 95 years, lived in 24 US areas. Exposed participants came across a COVID-19 case within 2 weeks before study entry. In the study's own analysis: Estimation of nucleated cell counts relied on the amplification of reference gene primers. Measured with immunoSEQ multiplex PCR; TCRdb has only the in-frame clones, and not every one. The D gene and trimming were derived from the DNA, and the V and J assignments and clone size from that table. The sample holds some 320,000 clones; just under 90% are singletons and the top ten take roughly 2.9%. The germline CDR1 and CDR2 sequences are MDHEN and SYDVKM. This CDR3 has 11 residues. V lost 5 bases to trimming and J lost 14 bases, with 12 bases between them.

The rearrangement joins TRBV28 to TRBJ1-4; no firm D call. This sequence originates from a woman between 50 and 59 years old who had been exposed to COVID-19. Source material: PBMCs or T cells enriched from blood (not recorded which). The CDR3 here is CASSRTGGLFF. The CDR3 DNA follows: TGTGCCAGCAGTCGCACGGGAGGGCTGTTTTTT.